This TCR beta chain emerged from a study of monozygotic twins with inflammatory bowel disease. As regards this clonotype: Its matching antigen is unknown.

With eight separate reactions per sample, the authors made cDNA. The template switching step added UMIs that contained a 6-nucleotide sample barcode. No DNA is given; TCRdb re-called the 5' RACE reads and lists each CDR3 protein once. The sample is made up of 350,000 to 550,000 distinct CDR3 sequences, and the top ten hold around 2.4% of it. The CDR3 spans 14 residues. Germline V gives CDR1 DFQATT, CDR2 SNEGSKA (reference sequence). Broader study findings: On the inverse Simpson index, IBD patients scored lower for TCRbeta diversity than healthy co-twins. Subtypes among T cells remained indistinguishable.

The sample comprised blood. This receptor was taken from a human donor with ulcerative colitis or Crohn's disease, or a healthy co-twin of an affected twin (not recorded which). The chain has TRBV20-1 and TRBJ2-7; checking the TCRdb D call of TRBD2 is not possible without DNA. This CDR3 reads CSATLAGNSYEQYF.